This T cell receptor (beta chain) comes out of a study of T cell repertoires in cytomegalovirus infection (dated by TCRdb to the late 2010s). Concerning the study at large: Alongside well-studied HLA-B-restricted epitopes, the peptide stimulations were aimed at recently identified HLA-C-restricted CMV epitopes, whose presentation resists viral immunomodulation. The HLA type of each donor mattered for the analysis, because public TCR beta signatures pointed to carriage of CMV infection along with the matching HLA type.

Beyond this particular receptor, the publication reports: The ex vivo response was dominated by HLA-C-restricted CMV-specific TCR beta clonotypes, and the single most frequent clonotype in two of eight donors was supplied by these HLA-C-restricted clonotypes. Cumulative frequency of public TCR beta family members discriminated carriers of CMV infection plus the relevant HLA type in this cohort and an independent approximately 350-donor cohort.

This clonotype has a count of ten or more. What antigen it recognizes has not been identified. Germline and junction disagree at one end, which may indicate a read error. Sequencing took place on an Illumina HiSeq 1500. TCRdb reran the public reads through fastp at Q25 and MiXCR, keeping productive beta chains. Rows with a matching CDR3 protein are joined into one entry that keeps the most common DNA and genes. The sample table holds about 350,000 distinct CDR3 sequences, of which about 35% were seen once. The top ten constitute approximately 15% of the sample. The treatment or condition label, read with the paper, signifies: in vitro stimulation with specific CMV peptide epitopes to enrich CMV-specific T cells. The germline V gene encodes CDR1 SGHTA and CDR2 FQGNSA. The CDR3 runs 15 residues from the cysteine to the phenylalanine. Only CDR3 DNA remains: 45 bases, in frame from the first base.

This TCR derives from a human donor in good health (CMV status not recorded). Some clones in this sample may be carry-over from other donors' samples. The rearrangement joined TRBV7-2 to TRBJ1-4, and 8 bases in between align with TRBD1. Here the sequenced sample was cultured PBMCs, taken from culture after CMV antigen stimulation. The CDR3 region has the sequence CASSPRQGSGAKTVF. Here is the DNA: TGTGCCAGCAGCCCCCGACAGGGGAGCGGGGCAAAAACTGTTTTT. The full variable domain, completed from the reference TRBV7-2 and TRBJ1-4 proteins outside the CDR3, reads GAGVSQSPSNKVTEKGKDVELRCDPISGHTALYWYRQSLGQGLEFLIYFQGNSAPDKSGLPSDRFSAERTGGSVSTLTIQRTQQEDSAVYLCASSPRQGSGAKTVFGSGTQLSVL.